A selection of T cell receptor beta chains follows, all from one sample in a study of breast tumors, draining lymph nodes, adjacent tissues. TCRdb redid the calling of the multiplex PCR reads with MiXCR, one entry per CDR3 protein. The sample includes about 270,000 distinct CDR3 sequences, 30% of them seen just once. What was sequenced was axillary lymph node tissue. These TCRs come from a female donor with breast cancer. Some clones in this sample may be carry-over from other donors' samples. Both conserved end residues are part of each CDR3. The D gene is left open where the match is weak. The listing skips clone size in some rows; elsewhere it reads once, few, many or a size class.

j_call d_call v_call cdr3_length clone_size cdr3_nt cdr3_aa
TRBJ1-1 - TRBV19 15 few TGTGCCAGTAGTATTCGGGCAGGGGCGAAGAGTGAAGCTTTCTTT CASSIRAGAKSEAFF
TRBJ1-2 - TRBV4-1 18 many TGCGCCAGCAGCCAGCCTACAGAGGTGGCGATCCAGAACTATGGCTACACCTTC CASSQPTEVAIQNYGYTF
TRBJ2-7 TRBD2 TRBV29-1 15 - TGCAGCGCCGCCGGACTAGCGGGAGGCCCCTACGAGCAGTACTTC CSAAGLAGGPYEQYF
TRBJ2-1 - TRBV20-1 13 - TGCAGTGCCACCAGCAGAAACTCCTACGAGCAGTTCTTC CSATSRNSYEQFF
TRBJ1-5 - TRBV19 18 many TGTGCCAGTATTCCAGCTGGGAATGGTTTAAATGACAATCAGCCCCAGCATTTT CASIPAGNGLNDNQPQHF
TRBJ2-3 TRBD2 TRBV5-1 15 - TGCGCCAGCAGCGGGACTAGCGGGAGGCCACATACGCAGTATTTT CASSGTSGRPHTQYF
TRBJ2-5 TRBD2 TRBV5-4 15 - TGTGCCAGCAGCCGGGGGGATGGGTACCAAGAGACCCAGTACTTC CASSRGDGYQETQYF
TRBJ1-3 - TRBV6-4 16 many TGTGCCAGCAGTGTTCCGGGTGGCCTCCCTGGAAACACCATATATTTT CASSVPGGLPGNTIYF
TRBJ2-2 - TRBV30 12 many TGTGCCTGGTCCCGGTCCAACGGGGAGCTGTTTTTT CAWSRSNGELFF
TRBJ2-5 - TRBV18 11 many TGTGCCAGCAGCCGTCAAGAGACCCAGTACTTC CASSRQETQYF
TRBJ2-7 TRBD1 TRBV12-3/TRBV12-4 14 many TGTGCCAGCAGTAACCGGGACAGGGGAGGCGAGCAGTACTTC CASSNRDRGGEQYF
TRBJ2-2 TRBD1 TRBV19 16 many TGTGCCAGTAGGGCGCAAGGGACAGGGGGAGCCGGGGAGCTGTTTTTT CASRAQGTGGAGELFF
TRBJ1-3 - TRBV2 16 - TGTGCCAGCAGTGTGGGCGGCACTCTCCCTGGAAACACCATATATTTC CASSVGGTLPGNTIYF
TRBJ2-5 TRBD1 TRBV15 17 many TGTGCCACCAGCAGACCAGGCGGCAGGGGGAATGAAGAGACCCAGTACTTC CATSRPGGRGNEETQYF
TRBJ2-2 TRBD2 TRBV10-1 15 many TGCGCCAGCAGGAGGGGCGGAGCGGGAGTAGGGGAGCTGTTTTTT CASRRGGAGVGELFF
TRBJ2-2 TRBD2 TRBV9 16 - TGTGCCAGCTGGGGGAGGGACCCGGACCGAACCGGGGCGCTGTTTTTT CASWGRDPDRTGALFF
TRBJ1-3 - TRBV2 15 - TGTGCCAGGACGACTAGCGGGGAGTACGGAAACACCATATATTTT CARTTSGEYGNTIYF
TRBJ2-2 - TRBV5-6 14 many TGTGCCAGCACGCTTTCTCCGAACACCGGGGAGCTGTTTTTT CASTLSPNTGELFF
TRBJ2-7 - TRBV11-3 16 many TGTGCCAGCAGCCCGCACGAAGTTAGGATTATCGACGAGCAGTACTTC CASSPHEVRIIDEQYF
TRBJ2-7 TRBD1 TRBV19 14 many TGTGCCAGTAGTGGGACAGGCGGGGCCTCCGAGCAGTACTTC CASSGTGGASEQYF
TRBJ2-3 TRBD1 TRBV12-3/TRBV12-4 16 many TGTGCCAGCAGTTTATACACAGGGGGTGGGACAGATACGCAGTATTTT CASSLYTGGGTDTQYF
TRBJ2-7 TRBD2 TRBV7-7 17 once TGTGCTAGCTTTCAGGGTTCGGCAGCGGGGGTGGGGAACGAGCAGTACTTC CASFQGSAAGVGNEQYF
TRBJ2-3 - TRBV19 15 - TGTGCCAGTAGTACGACCCGGGCTAGCACAGGTACGCAGTACTTT CASSTTRASTGTQYF
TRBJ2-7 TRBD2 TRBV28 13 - TGTGCCAGCACCCTAGCGGGAACCTGCGAGCAGTACTTC CASTLAGTCEQYF
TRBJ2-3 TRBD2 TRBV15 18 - TGTGCCACCAGCAACGGACTAGCGGGAGGGCCGGGCACAGATACGCAGTATTTT CATSNGLAGGPGTDTQYF
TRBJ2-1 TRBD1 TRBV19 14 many TGTGCCAGTAGGGACAGGGGGAGGGACAATGAGCAGTTCTTC CASRDRGRDNEQFF
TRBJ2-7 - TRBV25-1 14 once TGTGCTATCGGTAGGGCTAGGGGATCCTACGAGCAGTACTTC CAIGRARGSYEQYF
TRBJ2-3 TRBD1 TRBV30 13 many TGTGCCTGGACCCGACAGGGTACAGATACGCAGTATTTT CAWTRQGTDTQYF
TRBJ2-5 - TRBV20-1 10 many TGCAGTGCTAGGACGGAGACCCAGTACTTC CSARTETQYF
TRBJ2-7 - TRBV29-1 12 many TGCAGCGTTGTTTTACCCTCCTACGAGCAGTACTTC CSVVLPSYEQYF
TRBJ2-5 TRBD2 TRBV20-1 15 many TGCAGTGCTTCCTTGACTAGCCGGGGGTCAGAGACCCAGTACTTC CSASLTSRGSETQYF
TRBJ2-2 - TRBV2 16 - TGTGCCAGCAGTGATTTGGGGGGCGCGGACGCCGGGGAGCTGTTTTTT CASSDLGGADAGELFF
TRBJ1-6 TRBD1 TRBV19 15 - TGTGCCAGTAGTCTCGGACAGGGTGGTGAATCACCCCTCCACTTT CASSLGQGGESPLHF
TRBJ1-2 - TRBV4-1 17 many TGCGCCAGCAGCCAAGATAGTTTTGCAGGACTTGTCTATGGCTACACCTTC CASSQDSFAGLVYGYTF
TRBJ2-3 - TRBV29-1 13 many TGCAGCGTTGAAGAAAGGGAGCCAGGGCGAAAGTATTTT CSVEEREPGRKYF
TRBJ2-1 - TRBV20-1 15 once TGCAGTGCTTCCAATCCCCTAAGCTCCTCCAATGAGCGGTTCTTC CSASNPLSSSNERFF
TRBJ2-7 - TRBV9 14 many TGTGCCAGCAGCGGAGAGGACAGAACCTACGAGCAGTACTTC CASSGEDRTYEQYF
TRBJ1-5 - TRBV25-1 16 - TGTGCCAGCAGTGAATCGGGGGGATATAGCAATCAGCCCCAGCATTTT CASSESGGYSNQPQHF
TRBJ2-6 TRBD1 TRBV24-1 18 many TGTGCCACCAGTGATACCGACAGGGATCGTTCGGGGGCCAACGTCCTGACTTTC CATSDTDRDRSGANVLTF
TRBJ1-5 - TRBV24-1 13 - TGTGCTACCGTCTCCTATAGCAATCAGCCCCAGCATTTT CATVSYSNQPQHF
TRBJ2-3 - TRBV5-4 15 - TGTGCCAGCAGCTTGGCCACAGGTATCACAGATACGCAGTATTTT CASSLATGITDTQYF
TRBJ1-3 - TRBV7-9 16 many TGTGCCAGCAGCCCGCCGCAAAGGGTAGGACGAAACACCATATATTTT CASSPPQRVGRNTIYF
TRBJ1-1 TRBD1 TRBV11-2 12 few TGTGCCAGCAGCGACAGGGACACTGAAGCTTTCTTT CASSDRDTEAFF
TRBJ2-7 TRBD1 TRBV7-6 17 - TGTGCCAGCGGTTCGCGACAGGGGGGGAGGAGGACCTACGAGCAGTACTTC CASGSRQGGRRTYEQYF
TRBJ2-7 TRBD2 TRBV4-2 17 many TGTGCCAGCAGCCATTCCGGGTCTGCGGGAGCCCCCTACGAGCAGTACTTC CASSHSGSAGAPYEQYF
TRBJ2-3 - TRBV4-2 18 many TGTGCCAGCAGCCAAGAAGGTTCAGGACAGTTATTCACAGATACGCAGTATTTT CASSQEGSGQLFTDTQYF
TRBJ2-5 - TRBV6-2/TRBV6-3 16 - TGTGCCAGCACGAAGGCTTTCGGTAGCGGCCAAGAGACCCAGTACTTC CASTKAFGSGQETQYF
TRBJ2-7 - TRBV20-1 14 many TGCAGTGCTAGTCCGGCAGAAGGGTCCTACGAGCAGTACTTC CSASPAEGSYEQYF
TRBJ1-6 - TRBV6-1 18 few TGTGCCAGCAGTTGGGGGAGGGGGAAGGGGTCCTATAATTCACCCCTCCACTTT CASSWGRGKGSYNSPLHF
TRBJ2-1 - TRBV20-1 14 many TGCAGTGCTAGTAGAGCGGTTAATTACAATGAGCAGTTCTTC CSASRAVNYNEQFF
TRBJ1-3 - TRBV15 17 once TGTGCCCCCAGCAACGGGTCTCCATTACTCTCTGGAAACACCATATATTTT CAPSNGSPLLSGNTIYF
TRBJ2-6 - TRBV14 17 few TGTGCCAGCTCACCCCGACAGGGAGGGGGTGGGGCCAACGTCCTGACTTTC CASSPRQGGGGANVLTF
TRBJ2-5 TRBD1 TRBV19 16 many TGTGCCAGTAGTACCGCCTGGGACAGGGCACAAGAGACCCAGTACTTC CASSTAWDRAQETQYF
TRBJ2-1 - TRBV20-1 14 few TGCAGTGCTAGCAAATGGGACGCTAACACTGAGCAGTTCTTC CSASKWDANTEQFF